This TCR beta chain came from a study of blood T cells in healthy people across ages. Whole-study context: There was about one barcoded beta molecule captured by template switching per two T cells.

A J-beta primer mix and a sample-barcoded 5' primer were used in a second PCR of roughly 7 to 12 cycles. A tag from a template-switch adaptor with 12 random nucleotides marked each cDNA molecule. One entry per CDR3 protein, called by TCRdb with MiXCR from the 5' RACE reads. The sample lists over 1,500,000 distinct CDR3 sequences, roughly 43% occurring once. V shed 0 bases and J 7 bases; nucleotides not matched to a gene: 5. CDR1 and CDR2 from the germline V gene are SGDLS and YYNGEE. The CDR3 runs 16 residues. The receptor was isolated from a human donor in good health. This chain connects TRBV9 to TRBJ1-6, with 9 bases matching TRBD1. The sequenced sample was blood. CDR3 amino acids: CASSVGWGTGNSPLHF. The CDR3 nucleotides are TGTGCCAGCAGCGTAGGCTGGGGGACAGGGAATTCACCCCTCCACTTT.